Below are 2 T cell receptor beta chains sequenced from a single sample in a study of Graves' ophthalmopathy and Graves' hyperthyroidism. For repertoire sequencing, the TCR beta CDR3 regions were amplified from RNA transcripts. The first round was an RT-PCR with HTBI primers, and the second round was a multiplex PCR. MiXCR, run by TCRdb on the multiplex PCR reads, gives a single entry per CDR3 protein. This table has a few hundred thousand distinct CDR3 sequences, 17% appearing once. The sample taken for sequencing was peripheral blood. Receptors originate from an adult woman with stable Graves' hyperthyroidism.

In this sample, this clonotype turned up once. A read error may account for a junction end that differs from germline. The chain uses TRBV28 and TRBJ1-2; a weak D match, TRBD1 (5 bases). Germline V gene data show CDR1 as MDHEN and CDR2 as SYDVKM. This CDR3 is 14 amino acids long. CDR3 region: CAGSLLGEGYGYTF. In DNA form, the CDR3 reads TGTGCCGGCAGTTTATTAGGGGAGGGCTATGGCTACACCTTC.

This clonotype was seen repeatedly, ten times or more. This chain connects TRBV28 to TRBJ1-1; 8 bases map to TRBD1. Germline V gene sequence: CDR1 MDHEN, CDR2 SYDVKM. J lost 9 bases, V lost 6 bases, and 9 bases had no gene match. This CDR3 has 13 amino acids. In DNA form, the CDR3 reads TGTGCCAGCAGGGACAGGGCTGTTCTGCAAGCTTTCTTT. Amino acids: CASRDRAVLQAFF.